The source of this T cell receptor beta chain is a study of shared clonotypes between healthy human individuals. Across several immunoSEQ plates, the genomic DNA of each subset was split evenly. Profiling relied on immunoSEQ multiplex PCR, and the TCRdb table lists in-frame clones only, not all of them. The sample consists of about a million clones, approximately 80% of them appearing once. CDR3 size: 13 residues. Germline V CDR1 and CDR2: SGHRS, YFSETQ. Trimming cost V 0 bases and J 4 bases, with 7 bases left between them. The chain recombines TRBV5-1 with TRBJ2-5, with D unresolved. Sequencing input: memory CD4+ T cells sorted from blood. This sample's subset: CD45RA-negative fraction. This TCR was recovered from a man between 18 and 35 years old in good health. This CDR3 is CASSLAGLETQYF. The DNA of the CDR3 is TGCGCCAGCAGCTTGGCCGGGTTAGAGACCCAGTACTTC.